This entry describes one TCR beta chain. Antigen specificity is unknown. This entry comes from a study of CXCR3-negative and CXCR3-positive naive CD8 T cells. Per germline, CDR1 SGHDN and CDR2 FVKESK. The CDR3 is 16 amino acids. The authors made the TRB cDNA libraries by 5' RACE using UMI labels. TCRdb reprocessed the 5' RACE reads; each CDR3 protein has one entry and no DNA is given. Here the sample table reports approximately 52,000 distinct CDR3 sequences. Per CD8+ T cell subset, triplicate sorts of approximately 270,000 cells each were done. General study findings and limits: Similar TRBV-TRBJ usage characterized naive CXCR3-negative and CXCR3-positive cells; memory cells differed.

Sequencing was performed on memory CD8+ T cells from blood. The chain joins TRBV14 to TRBJ2-2; the TRBD2 assignment by TCRdb is unverifiable without DNA. This clonotype was sampled from a human donor in good health. Some clones in this sample may be carry-over from other donors' samples. The CDR3 loop is CASSQVAGSYTGELFF. The full variable domain, completed using reference TRBV14 and TRBJ2-2, is EAGVTQFPSHSVIEKGQTVTLRCDPISGHDNLYWYRRVMGKEIKFLLHFVKESKQDESGMPNNRFLAERTGGTYSTLKVQPAELEDSGVYFCASSQVAGSYTGELFFGEGSRLTVL.